These 20 T cell receptor beta chains were sequenced from one sample in a study of Ad26.COV2.S vaccination and SARS-CoV-2 variants. The repertoire was sequenced with immunoSEQ multiplex PCR; TCRdb's copy has only in-frame clones and lacks some. The profile shows roughly 140,000 clones, just over 85% of them singletons. The sample was peripheral blood, taken after recovery from COVID-19. These receptors were collected from a human donor who had recovered from COVID-19.

This sequence joins TRBV11-3 and TRBJ1-1; D is unclear. Germline V gene data show CDR1 as SGHNT and CDR2 as YENEEA. CDR3 length equals 14 residues. V lost 1 base, J lost 1 base, and 7 bases lay in between. The CDR3 sequence: CASSLGQRNTEAFF. CDR3 nucleotides: TGTGCCAGCAGCTTAGGACAACGGAACACTGAAGCTTTCTTT.

The chain links TRBV19 to TRBJ2-5; TRBD1 matches at 7 bases. The CDR3 extends over 14 amino acids. Trimming removed 5 bases from V and 3 bases from J; junction bases left unmatched: 6. CDR1 and CDR2 (germline): LNHDA, SQIVND (reference sequence). The CDR3 region is CASSAPGQKETQYF. The CDR3 bases are TGTGCCAGTAGTGCTCCGGGACAGAAAGAGACCCAGTACTTC.

This clone was counted a single time. The chain couples TRBV16 to TRBJ1-3, with D perhaps TRBD1 (5 bases). Looked up from germline, CDR1 is KGHSY and CDR2 is FQNENV. The V and J ends lost 4 bases and 4 bases respectively, with 14 bases between them. The CDR3 spans 15 residues. Here the CDR3 DNA reads TGTGCCAGCAGCCGGCCAGGGTATTCCGGAAACACCATATATTTT. Its translation is CASSRPGYSGNTIYF.

The V call is TRBV7-9, the J call TRBJ1-2; D unclear. Germline V gene lookup returns CDR1 SEHNR and CDR2 FQNEAQ (reference sequence). V lost 3 bases and J lost 6, with 20 bases in between. The CDR3 extends over 16 amino acids. The CDR3 bases are TGTGCCAGCAGCTTTCAGGAAGCAAGGCGGAACGATGGCTACACCTTC. Its translation: CASSFQEARRNDGYTF.

The genes are TRBV11-3 and TRBJ2-5; D is unclear. Per the germline V gene, CDR1 is SGHNT and CDR2 is YENEEA. The CDR3 contains 15 residues. V was pared by 2 bases and J by 1 base, with 11 bases between. For the CDR3, the DNA is TGTGCCAGCAGCTTATCCGACAAATTCCAAGAGACCCAGTACTTC. Amino acid sequence: CASSLSDKFQETQYF. Full variable domain (missing parts from reference TRBV11-3 and TRBJ2-5): EAGVVQSPRYKIIEKKQPVAFWCNPISGHNTLYWYLQNLGQGPELLIRYENEEAVDDSQLPKDRFSAERLKGVDSTLKIQPAELGDSAVYLCASSLSDKFQETQYFGPGTRLLVL.

This chain joins TRBV2 and TRBJ2-7, with D perhaps matching TRBD2 (8 bases). Trimming removed 10 bases at V and 4 bases at J, with 20 bases between. This CDR3 is built from 14 residues. CDR1 SNHLY and CDR2 FYNNEI come from the germline V gene. CDR3 residues: CATGGLTSVYEQYF. The CDR3 nucleotides read TGTGCCACAGGGGGACTGACTAGCGTTTACGAGCAGTACTTC.

The gene calls are TRBV28 and TRBJ2-1; perhaps TRBD2 as D (6 bases). The CDR3 spans 15 residues. Germline CDR1 is MDHEN and CDR2 is SYDVKM. V was trimmed by 3 bases and J by 8 bases, leaving 17 bases between them. CDR3 nucleotides: TGTGCCAGCAGTTTCCGGGGGACTCTTCTCTATGAGCAGTTCTTC. Its protein product is CASSFRGTLLYEQFF.

The rearrangement uses TRBV27 and TRBJ1-2, with D tentatively TRBD1 (6 bases). Trimming cost V 2 bases and J 4 bases, with 11 bases left between them. Germline CDR1 is MNHEY and CDR2 is SMNVEV (reference sequence). The CDR3 length is 14 residues. CDR3: CASSLSGTPYGYTF. Written as DNA, the CDR3 is TGTGCCAGCAGTTTAAGCGGGACACCCTATGGCTACACCTTC.

The rearrangement uses TRBV21-1 and TRBJ2-7; whether TRBD1, the table's D call, matches the DNA was not checked. TRBV21-1 is a pseudogene locus. The CDR3 is 14 residues long. This chain's CDR3 is CATSQTGRTYEQYF. In DNA form, the CDR3 reads TGTGCCACCTCACAGACAGGACGAACCTACGAGCAGTACTTC.

This clone showed up just a few times. V is TRBV30 and J is TRBJ1-2; possible D gene TRBD1, 5 bases. V lost 5 bases to trimming and J lost 5 bases, with 15 bases between them. The germline V gene has CDR1 GTSNPN and CDR2 SVGIG (reference sequence). CDR3 length: 13 residues. CDR3 region: CAWGQGLKYGYTF. CDR3 DNA: TGTGCCTGGGGGCAGGGTCTCAAGTATGGCTACACCTTC.

This chain joins TRBV6-2 or TRBV6-3 and TRBJ2-5; D is possibly TRBD2 (6 bases). Germline V gene data show CDR1 as MNHEY and CDR2 as SVGEGT. Trimming removed 3 bases at V and 2 bases at J, with 16 bases between. The CDR3 spans 16 residues. The CDR3 sequence: CASSYLSTRLQETQYF. The CDR3 region has the DNA TGTGCCAGCAGTTATCTCTCGACTAGGTTGCAAGAGACCCAGTACTTC.

In DNA, the CDR3 is TGTGCCAGCAGCCAAGACCTCAGGGAGGGTACTGAAGCTTTCTTT. Protein: CASSQDLREGTEAFF. The V call is TRBV9, the J call TRBJ1-1, with TRBD1 as a possible D gene (5 bases). This CDR3 contains 15 residues. The V gene lost 4 bases and the J gene lost 5 bases, with 18 bases spanning the gap. Per germline, CDR1 SGDLS and CDR2 YYNGEE.

The chain links TRBV25-1 to TRBJ2-7; no clear D. This CDR3 has 12 amino acids. Germline CDR1 MGHDK, CDR2 SYGVNS. V lost 6 bases, J lost 0 bases, and 6 bases lay in between. CDR3 DNA: TGTGCCAGCAGAACCTCCTCCTACGAGCAGTACTTC. Its protein product is CASRTSSYEQYF.

This clone was seen a handful of times. The J gene is TRBJ1-1, the V gene TRBV19; D gene unclear. The germline V gene encodes CDR1 LNHDA and CDR2 SQIVND (reference sequence). The CDR3 covers 15 residues. Trimming left V 5 bases short and J 0 bases short, with 13 bases between. DNA for the CDR3: TGTGCCAGTAGTGTGGGTAGGAGCATGAACACTGAAGCTTTCTTT. This codes for CASSVGRSMNTEAFF.

The V gene is TRBV6-5, the J gene TRBJ2-5; no clear D gene. Germline V CDR1 and CDR2: MNHEY, SVGAGI. V was pared by 2 bases and J by 4 bases, with 17 bases between. There are 16 residues in the CDR3. CDR3 in DNA: TGTGCCAGCAGTTACCCCAGGCTCCAAGATGGAGAGACCCAGTACTTC. It encodes CASSYPRLQDGETQYF.

The CDR3 DNA sequence: TGCGCCAGCAGCCCGTCATTCGACCCGACCTACGAGCAGTACTTC. Its translation: CASSPSFDPTYEQYF. The chain has TRBV5-1 and TRBJ2-7; D not resolved. The germline gives CDR1 SGHRS, CDR2 YFSETQ. There are 15 residues in the CDR3. The ends were cut back, 4 bases at V and 2 bases at J, with 16 bases in the middle.

This rearrangement joins TRBV7-9 to TRBJ2-1; D remains unclear. Trimming stripped 2 bases from V and 8 bases from J, with 22 bases between. The germline V gene encodes CDR1 SEHNR and CDR2 FQNEAQ (reference sequence). This CDR3 spans 17 amino acids. CDR3 nucleotide sequence: TGTGCCAGCAGCTTACCGGAACGGGCAGGATTTCTTCATGAGCAGTTCTTC. The encoded protein is CASSLPERAGFLHEQFF.

CDR3 sequence (DNA): TGTGCCAGCAGTTTAGTGAGGGGCACTGAAGCTTTCTTT. Protein sequence: CASSLVRGTEAFF. This chain connects TRBV12-3 or TRBV12-4 to TRBJ1-1; TRBD1 is a possible D gene (5 bases). The CDR3 contains 13 residues. Trimming removed 1 base from V and 4 bases from J, with 7 bases in between.

The rearrangement uses TRBV11-2 and TRBJ1-1; 8 nucleotides match TRBD1. The CDR3 totals 14 residues. The V gene end was trimmed by 3 bases and the J gene end by 0 bases; junction bases not matched to a gene: 0. Germline CDR1 is SGHAT and CDR2 is FQNNGV. CDR3 amino acids: CASSLTGVNTEAFF. CDR3 DNA sequence: TGTGCCAGCAGCTTGACAGGGGTGAACACTGAAGCTTTCTTT.

The V and J genes are TRBV10-2 and TRBJ1-1; no firm D call. V was clipped by 9 bases and J by 1 base, with 9 bases between them. The CDR3 contains 12 residues. Germline-derived CDR1 and CDR2 are WSHSY and SAAADI. CDR3 bases: TGCGCCAGTCGACCTGGGAACACTGAAGCTTTCTTT. This translates into CASRPGNTEAFF.